This T cell receptor (beta chain) was sequenced during a study of brain T cells in children with intractable seizures. Only cases whose brain tissue showed the highest T cell transcript signatures were sequenced. The CDR3 runs to 16 residues. Germline CDR1 is SNHLY and CDR2 is FYNNEI. The V and J ends lost 3 bases and 1 base respectively, with 13 bases between them. TCRdb keeps only in-frame clones here, not all; method: immunoSEQ multiplex PCR. This repertoire shows 80,000 or so clones, approximately 90% found once; its top ten account for around 24%. This clonotype originated in a girl between 2 and 10 years old with Rasmussen encephalitis and intractable seizures. Material: peripheral blood, obtained at surgery. The V call is TRBV2, the J call TRBJ2-1; D possibly corresponds to TRBD2 (6 bases). DNA of the CDR3: TGTGCCAGCAGTGATGAGGTCGGGAGATCCTACAATGAGCAGTTCTTC. It specifies CASSDEVGRSYNEQFF.